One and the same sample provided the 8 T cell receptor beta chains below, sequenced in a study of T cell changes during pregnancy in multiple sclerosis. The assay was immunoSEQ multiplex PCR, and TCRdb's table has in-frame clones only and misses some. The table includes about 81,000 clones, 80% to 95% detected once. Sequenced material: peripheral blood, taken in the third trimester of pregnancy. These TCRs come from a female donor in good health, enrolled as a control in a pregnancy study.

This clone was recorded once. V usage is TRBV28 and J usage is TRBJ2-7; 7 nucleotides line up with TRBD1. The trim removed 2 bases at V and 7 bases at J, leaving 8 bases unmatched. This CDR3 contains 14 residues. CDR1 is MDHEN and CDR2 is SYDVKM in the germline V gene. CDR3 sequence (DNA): TGTGCCAGCAGTTTACGACAGGGCTTCAGGGAGCAGTACTTC. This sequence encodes CASSLRQGFREQYF.

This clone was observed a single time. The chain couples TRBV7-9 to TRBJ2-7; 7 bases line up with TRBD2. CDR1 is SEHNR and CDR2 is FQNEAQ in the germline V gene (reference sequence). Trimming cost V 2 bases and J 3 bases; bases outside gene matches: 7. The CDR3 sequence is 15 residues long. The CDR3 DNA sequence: TGTGCCAGCAGCTTATCACGACTAGCCAACTACGAGCAGTACTTC. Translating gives CASSLSRLANYEQYF.

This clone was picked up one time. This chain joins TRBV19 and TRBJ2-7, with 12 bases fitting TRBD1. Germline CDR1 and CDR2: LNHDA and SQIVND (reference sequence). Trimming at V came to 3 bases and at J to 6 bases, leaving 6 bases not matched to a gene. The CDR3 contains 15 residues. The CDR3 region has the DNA TGTGCCAGTAGTATTAGTGGGACAGGGGGCATCGAGCAGTACTTC. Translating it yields CASSISGTGGIEQYF.

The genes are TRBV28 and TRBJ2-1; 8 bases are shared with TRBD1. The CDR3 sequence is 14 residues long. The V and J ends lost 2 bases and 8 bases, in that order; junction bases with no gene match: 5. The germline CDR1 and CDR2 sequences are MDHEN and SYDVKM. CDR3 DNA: TGTGCCAGCAGTTTAGAGGTACAGGGGGATGAGCAGTTCTTC. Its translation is CASSLEVQGDEQFF.

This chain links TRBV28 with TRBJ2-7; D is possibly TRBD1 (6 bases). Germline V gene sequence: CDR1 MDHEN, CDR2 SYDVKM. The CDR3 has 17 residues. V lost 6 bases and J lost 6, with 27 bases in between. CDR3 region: CASSPGPLTGSVGEQYF. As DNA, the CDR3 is TGTGCCAGCAGCCCAGGCCCCCTGACAGGCTCTGTAGGCGAGCAGTACTTC.

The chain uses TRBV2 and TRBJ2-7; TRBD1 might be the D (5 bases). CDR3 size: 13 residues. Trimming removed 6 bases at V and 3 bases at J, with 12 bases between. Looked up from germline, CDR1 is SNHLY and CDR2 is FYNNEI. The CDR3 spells CASSLQGYYEQYF. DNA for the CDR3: TGTGCCAGCAGCCTTCAGGGCTACTACGAGCAGTACTTC.

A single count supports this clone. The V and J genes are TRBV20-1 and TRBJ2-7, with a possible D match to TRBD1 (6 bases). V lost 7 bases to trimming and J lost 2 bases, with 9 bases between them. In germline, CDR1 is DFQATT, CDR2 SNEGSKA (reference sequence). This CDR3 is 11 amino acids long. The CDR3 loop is CSVTGPYEQYF. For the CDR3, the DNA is TGCAGTGTCACAGGGCCCTACGAGCAGTACTTC.

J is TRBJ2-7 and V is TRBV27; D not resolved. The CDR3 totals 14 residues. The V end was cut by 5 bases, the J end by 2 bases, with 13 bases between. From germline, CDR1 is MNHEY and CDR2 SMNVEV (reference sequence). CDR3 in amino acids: CASSVRSAAYEQYF. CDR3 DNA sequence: TGTGCCAGCAGTGTCCGGAGCGCCGCCTACGAGCAGTACTTC.